This T cell receptor (beta chain) came from a study of spatial heterogeneity in lung cancer. The sample's time point: sample taken at primary tumor resection. Whole RNA, which was extracted from tumor, nontumor lung tissue or frozen PBMC, was sequenced without any cell sorting. The CDR3 is 14 amino acids. The junction had 2 bases not matched to a gene; V was cut back by 1 base and J by 6 bases. Germline V gene lookup returns CDR1 SNHLY and CDR2 FYNNEI. TCRdb fed the 5' RACE reads into MiXCR, producing one record per CDR3 protein. This table has about 23,000 distinct CDR3 sequences, about 4.5% appearing once. By sample fraction, this clonotype is medium-sized (0.01 to 0.1%).

Here the sequenced sample was PBMCs, taken at surgery. This chain joins TRBV2 and TRBJ1-5; 8 bases are shared with TRBD1. This receptor was identified in a male donor with early-stage non-small cell lung cancer. In DNA, the CDR3 is TGTGCCAGCAGTGAAGACAGGGGGATTCAGCCCCAGCATTTT. Translated, it gives CASSEDRGIQPQHF.